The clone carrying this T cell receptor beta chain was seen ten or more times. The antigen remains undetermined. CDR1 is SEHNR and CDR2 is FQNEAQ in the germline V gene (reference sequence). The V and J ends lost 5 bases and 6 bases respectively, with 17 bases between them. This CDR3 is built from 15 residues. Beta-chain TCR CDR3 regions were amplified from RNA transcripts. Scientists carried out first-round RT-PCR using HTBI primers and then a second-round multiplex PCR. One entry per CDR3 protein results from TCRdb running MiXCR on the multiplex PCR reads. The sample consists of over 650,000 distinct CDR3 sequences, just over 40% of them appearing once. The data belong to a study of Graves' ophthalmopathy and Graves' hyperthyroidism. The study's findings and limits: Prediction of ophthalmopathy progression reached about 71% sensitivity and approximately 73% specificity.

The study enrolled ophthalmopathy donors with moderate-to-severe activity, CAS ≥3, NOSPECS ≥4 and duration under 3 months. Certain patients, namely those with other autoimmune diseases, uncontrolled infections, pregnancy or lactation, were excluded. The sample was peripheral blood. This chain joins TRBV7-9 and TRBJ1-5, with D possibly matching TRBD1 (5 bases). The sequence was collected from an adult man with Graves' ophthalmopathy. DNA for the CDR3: TGTGCCAGCAGCCCCGGGGGGGTCGAGGGTCAGCCCCAGCATTTT. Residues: CASSPGGVEGQPQHF. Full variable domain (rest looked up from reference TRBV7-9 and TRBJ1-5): DTGVSQNPRHKITKRGQNVTFRCDPISEHNRLYWYRQTLGQGPEFLTYFQNEAQLEKSRLLSDRFSAERPKGSFSTLEIQRTEQGDSAMYLCASSPGGVEGQPQHFGDGTRLSIL.